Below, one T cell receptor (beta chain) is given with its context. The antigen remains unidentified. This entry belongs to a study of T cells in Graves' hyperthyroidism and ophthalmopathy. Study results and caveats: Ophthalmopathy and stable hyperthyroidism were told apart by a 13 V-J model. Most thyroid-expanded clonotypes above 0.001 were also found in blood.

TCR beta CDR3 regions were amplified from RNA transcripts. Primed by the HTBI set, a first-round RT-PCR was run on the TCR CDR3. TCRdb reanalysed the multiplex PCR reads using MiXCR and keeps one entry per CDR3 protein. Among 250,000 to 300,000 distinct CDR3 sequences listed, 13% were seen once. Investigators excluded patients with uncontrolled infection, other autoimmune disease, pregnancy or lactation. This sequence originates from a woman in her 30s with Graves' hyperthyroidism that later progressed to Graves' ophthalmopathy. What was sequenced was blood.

CDR3 nucleotide sequence: TGTGCCAGCAGTTTATTCTCTGGGGCCAACGTCCTGACTTTC. This sequence encodes CASSLFSGANVLTF. The chain couples TRBV27 to TRBJ2-6; D remains unclear. CDR3 length equals 14 residues. Germline CDR1 is MNHEY and CDR2 is SMNVEV (reference sequence). V was pared by 1 base and J by 0 bases, with 1 base between.